This TCR beta chain was identified in a study of blood T cell repertoires in COVID-19. Produced via immunoSEQ multiplex PCR; TCRdb's table is partial and in-frame only. Of approximately 130,000 clones listed, 88% are singletons. This clone was seen many times. CDR3 length: 13 residues. The V segment lost 2 bases and the J segment 14 bases; nucleotides outside the gene matches: 8. Looked up from germline, CDR1 is LNHNV and CDR2 is YYDKDF (reference sequence). The origin of this receptor is a man between 45 and 60 years old with acute or convalescent COVID-19. The sample consisted of peripheral blood. The chain couples TRBV15 to TRBJ1-4, with 7 bases lining up with TRBD1. CDR3 nucleotides: TGTGCCACCAGCAGAACCGACAGGGCGAGCCTGTTTTTT. It yields the protein CATSRTDRASLFF.